This T cell receptor beta chain was recovered during a study of blood T cell repertoires in COVID-19. The CDR3 has 16 amino acids. Germline V gene sequence: CDR1 SGHNT, CDR2 YENEEA. V lost 5 bases, J lost 8 bases, and 22 bases lay in between. Profiled with immunoSEQ multiplex PCR; TCRdb holds only in-frame clones, not every one. Of 400,000 or so clones in the sample, roughly 89% were seen once. Sample: peripheral blood. The V call is TRBV11-3, the J call TRBJ2-1; unclear D gene. The sequence was collected from a young man with COVID-19, enrolled during active disease. CDR3 DNA sequence: TGTGCCAGCAGCGACTCGGCCGGTCTCGGTTTCGATGAGCAGTTCTTC. This codes for CASSDSAGLGFDEQFF.